Described below is a single TCR beta chain sequence and its context. Its cognate antigen is unknown. Per germline, CDR1 SGHRS and CDR2 YFSETQ. The CDR3 extends over 14 amino acids. Trimming left V 0 bases short and J 4 bases short, with 7 bases between. This sample was included in a study of cytomegalovirus exposure and HLA in healthy donors. Study-wide context: Early on, a data release was issued that held roughly 84 million unique TCRs from HLA-typed donors.

Whole-study results and caveats: A previous analysis found most TCR beta V segments productive roughly 90% or roughly 30% of the time.

While unrecorded immune exposures were likely, the donors were nominally healthy when sampled. Primers: 60 Vbeta forward and 13 Jbeta reverse. In the original workflow: Later, some 79 million unique TCR beta chains were counted in an analysis, and 8.5 million to 13 million of them were shared. TCRdb's copy holds only in-frame clones and misses some; the assay was immunoSEQ multiplex PCR. D and trimming were read from the DNA, whereas the V and J calls and clone size are those reported in that table. Counted here are roughly 33,000 clones, less than 85% occurring once; the ten biggest clones make up roughly 6%.

The chain combines TRBV5-1 with TRBJ1-4, with D possibly matching TRBD1 (5 bases). The sequencing sample was made of PBMCs. This receptor was taken from a male donor in good health and CMV-seronegative. The CDR3 nucleotides read TGCGCCAGCAGCTTGGGACAGATTAATGAAAAACTGTTTTTT. The encoded protein is CASSLGQINEKLFF.